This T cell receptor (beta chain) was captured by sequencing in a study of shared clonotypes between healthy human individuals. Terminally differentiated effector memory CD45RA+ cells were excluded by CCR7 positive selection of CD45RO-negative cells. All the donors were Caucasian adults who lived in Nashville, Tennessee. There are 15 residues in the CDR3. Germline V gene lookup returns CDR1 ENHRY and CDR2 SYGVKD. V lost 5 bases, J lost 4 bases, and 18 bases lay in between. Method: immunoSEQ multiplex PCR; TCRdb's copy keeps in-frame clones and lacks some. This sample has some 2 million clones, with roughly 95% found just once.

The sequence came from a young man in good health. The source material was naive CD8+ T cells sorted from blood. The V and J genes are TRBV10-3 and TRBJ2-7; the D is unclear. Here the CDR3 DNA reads TGTGCCATCAGTTTAAACTCGAAGTCAGCTTACGAGCAGTACTTC. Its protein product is CAISLNSKSAYEQYF.